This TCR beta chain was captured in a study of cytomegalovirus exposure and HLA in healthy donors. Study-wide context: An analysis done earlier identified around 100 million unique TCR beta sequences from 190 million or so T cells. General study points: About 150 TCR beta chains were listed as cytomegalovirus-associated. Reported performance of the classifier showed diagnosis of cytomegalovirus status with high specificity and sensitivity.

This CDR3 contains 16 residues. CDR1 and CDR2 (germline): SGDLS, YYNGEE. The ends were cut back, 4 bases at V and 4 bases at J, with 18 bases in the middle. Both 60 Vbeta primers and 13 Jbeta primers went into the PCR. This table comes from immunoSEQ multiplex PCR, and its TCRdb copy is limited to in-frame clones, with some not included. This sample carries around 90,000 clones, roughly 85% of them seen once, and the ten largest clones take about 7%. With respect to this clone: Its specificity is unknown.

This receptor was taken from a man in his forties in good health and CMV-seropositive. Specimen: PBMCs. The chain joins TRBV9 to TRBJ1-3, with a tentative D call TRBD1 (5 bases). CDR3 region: CASSLPSGGSGNTIYF. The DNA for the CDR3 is TGTGCCAGCAGCCTCCCCTCGGGGGGGTCCGGAAACACCATATATTTT.